The 16 T cell receptor beta chains presented below share a single source sample, sequenced in a study of shared clonotypes between healthy human individuals. Assay used: immunoSEQ multiplex PCR; TCRdb lists only in-frame clones, some missing. Of some 2.3 million clones in the sample, approximately 95% were seen once. Material: naive CD4+ T cells from PBMCs. Subset specified: CD45RA+ positively selected. The receptors here all came from a man aged 18 to 30 in good health. Some clones in this sample may be carry-over from other donors' samples.

The rearrangement joins TRBV6-5 to TRBJ2-7; maybe TRBD2 (6 bases). Germline V CDR1 and CDR2: MNHEY, SVGAGI. This CDR3 contains 13 residues. The V end lost 0 bases, the J end lost 6 bases, and 9 bases lay between the germline ends. The CDR3 DNA sequence: TGTGCCAGCAGTTACTCCTTCGGGAGCGAGCAGTACTTC. Translation: CASSYSFGSEQYF.

J is TRBJ1-2 and V is TRBV5-6; D is unresolved. Trimming stripped 4 bases from V and 4 bases from J, with 8 bases between. This CDR3 spans 12 amino acids. Germline-derived CDR1 and CDR2 are SGHDT and YYEEEE. CDR3 nucleotide sequence: TGTGCCAGCAGCAGCCCAAGCTATGGCTACACCTTC. Encoded protein: CASSSPSYGYTF.

V is TRBV10-1 and J is TRBJ2-1, with TRBD1 matching 7 bases. Germline V gene sequence: CDR1 WNHNN, CDR2 SYGVQD (reference sequence). The CDR3 sequence is 16 residues long. With V trimmed by 10 bases and J by 6 bases, 18 bases remained unmatched. CDR3 DNA: TGCGCCACCTCACCAGGCAGGGGGTGGGTAGGCAATGAGCAGTTCTTC. The encoded protein is CATSPGRGWVGNEQFF.

To note about this clone: In the same sample, other DNA sequences code for this CDR3. CDR3 protein: CASSLASLAKNIQYF. As DNA, the CDR3 is TGTGCCAGCAGTTTAGCCAGTCTAGCCAAAAACATTCAGTACTTC. V gene TRBV28 combines with J gene TRBJ2-4; D unresolved. This CDR3 is built from 15 residues. Germline lookup yields CDR1 MDHEN and CDR2 SYDVKM. Trimming pared 2 bases from V and 0 bases from J, leaving 8 bases between.

V usage is TRBV28 and J usage is TRBJ2-7, with 10 bases fitting TRBD2. J lost 4 bases, V lost 8 bases, and 11 bases had no gene match. The CDR3 spans 15 residues. Per germline, CDR1 MDHEN and CDR2 SYDVKM. In DNA form, the CDR3 reads TGTGCCAGCCAGTCCCCTAGCGGGAGAGGGTACGAGCAGTACTTC. Its protein is CASQSPSGRGYEQYF.

This chain uses TRBV30 with TRBJ1-2, with D tentatively TRBD1 (6 bases). The V gene's germline CDR1 is GTSNPN and CDR2 SVGIG (reference sequence). CDR3 length equals 14 residues. V was cut by 3 bases and J by 5 bases, with 16 bases left in between. In DNA, the CDR3 is TGTGCCTGGAGAACGAGGGGGGATCGGTATGGCTACACCTTC. Translating gives CAWRTRGDRYGYTF.

The rearrangement uses TRBV14 and TRBJ1-4, with D possibly matching TRBD1 (6 bases). V lost 3 bases and J lost 14, with 19 bases in between. Germline V CDR1 and CDR2: SGHDN, FVKESK. The CDR3 contains 14 residues. CDR3 protein: CASSQILPGADLFF. For the CDR3, the DNA is TGTGCCAGCAGCCAGATACTCCCGGGGGCTGACCTGTTTTTT.

The rearrangement links TRBV29-1 to TRBJ2-7; TRBD1 matches 8 bases. CDR1 is SQVTM, CDR2 ANQGSEA, per germline. J lost 3 bases, V lost 7 bases, and 8 bases had no gene match. CDR3 length: 13 amino acids. The CDR3 DNA follows: TGCAGCGCCAATGGACAGGGCAACTACGAGCAGTACTTC. Its translation is CSANGQGNYEQYF.

This chain links TRBV5-1 with TRBJ1-5; 8 bases fit TRBD1. The CDR3 covers 15 residues. With 3 bases clipped from V and 2 bases from J, the junction kept 4 bases outside the gene matches. Germline V gives CDR1 SGHRS, CDR2 YFSETQ. DNA of the CDR3: TGCGCCAGCAGCTGGTCAGGGGGCGGCAATCAGCCCCAGCATTTT. Amino acids: CASSWSGGGNQPQHF. The variable domain in full, completed from reference TRBV5-1 and TRBJ1-5, reads KAGVTQTPRYLIKTRGQQVTLSCSPISGHRSVSWYQQTPGQGLQFLFEYFSETQRNKGNFPGRFSGRQFSNSRSEMNVSTLELGDSALYLCASSWSGGGNQPQHFGDGTRLSIL.

The chain carries TRBV2 and TRBJ1-2; D gene unclear. V lost 3 bases, J lost 4 bases, and 12 bases lay in between. Germline loops: CDR1 SNHLY, CDR2 FYNNEI. The CDR3 covers 14 residues. This CDR3 is CASSDFEGSYGYTF. As DNA, the CDR3 is TGTGCCAGCAGTGACTTTGAAGGGAGCTATGGCTACACCTTC.

The chain has TRBV15 and TRBJ2-7, with D unresolved. Germline V gene sequence: CDR1 LNHNV, CDR2 YYDKDF (reference sequence). Between the trimmed V and J ends, which lost 0 bases and 6 bases, there was a span of 15 bases. This CDR3 contains 15 residues. CDR3 bases: TGTGCCACCAGCAGAGATTCCGGGCTGACGACCGAGCAGTACTTC. Translated: CATSRDSGLTTEQYF.

This CDR3 is CATSRTNAPTEETQYF. The CDR3 region has the DNA TGTGCCACCAGCAGGACGAATGCCCCTACGGAAGAGACCCAGTACTTC. The V and J genes are TRBV15 and TRBJ2-5; no firm D call. This CDR3 is 16 amino acids long. Looked up from germline, CDR1 is LNHNV and CDR2 is YYDKDF (reference sequence). V was shortened by 3 bases and J by 3 bases, with 17 bases between the two germline ends.

The chain joins TRBV6-5 to TRBJ2-2; TRBD1 matches at 9 bases. The CDR3 covers 16 residues. Trimming at V came to 4 bases and at J to 0 bases, leaving 3 bases not matched to a gene. The germline V gene has CDR1 MNHEY and CDR2 SVGAGI. The chain's CDR3 is CASSSRTGANTGELFF. The CDR3 DNA reads as TGTGCCAGCAGTTCTAGGACAGGGGCGAACACCGGGGAGCTGTTTTTT.

The chain employs TRBV12-5 and TRBJ2-1; tentatively, D is TRBD2 (5 bases). The CDR3 loop spans 13 amino acids. CDR1 is LGHNT and CDR2 is FRNRAP in the germline V gene. V was pared by 2 bases and J by 9 bases, with 11 bases between. CDR3 in DNA: TGTGCTAGTGGTTTGACCGGGGTCGGTGAGCAGTTCTTC. Protein product: CASGLTGVGEQFF. Variable domain in full (rest from reference TRBV12-5 and TRBJ2-1): DARVTQTPRHKVTEMGQEVTMRCQPILGHNTVFWYRQTMMQGLELLAYFRNRAPLDDSGMPKDRFSAEMPDATLATLKIQPSEPRDSAVYFCASGLTGVGEQFFGPGTRLTVL.

This chain joins TRBV5-6 and TRBJ2-7; the D gene is possibly TRBD2 (6 bases). Germline V gives CDR1 SGHDT, CDR2 YYEEEE. Trimming removed 2 bases from V and 7 bases from J, with 16 bases in between. The CDR3 has 14 amino acids. The CDR3 nucleotides are TGTGCCAGCAGCTTAAGGGGACTGCCTTGGGAGCAGTACTTC. Protein product: CASSLRGLPWEQYF.

The chain carries TRBV7-2 and TRBJ1-2; no clear D gene. The germline gives CDR1 SGHTA, CDR2 FQGNSA. V gave up 4 bases and J gave up 4 bases, with 13 bases separating them. The CDR3 loop spans 14 amino acids. CDR3 in DNA: TGTGCCAGCAGCTCCCCGATCGAGGGCTATGGCTACACCTTC. This gives the protein CASSSPIEGYGYTF.